Shown below are 17 T cell receptor beta chains from a single sample sequenced in a study of blood T cell repertoires in COVID-19. Sequenced by immunoSEQ multiplex PCR; TCRdb stores in-frame clones only, minus some. The repertoire holds roughly 71,000 clones, with roughly 90% as singletons. Specimen: peripheral blood. These receptors all come from a man over 45 with acute or convalescent COVID-19.

This clone was seen only once. This chain joins TRBV5-4 and TRBJ2-6; weak D call: TRBD1 (6 bases). Germline V gene sequence: CDR1 SGHNT, CDR2 YYREEE (reference sequence). V lost 0 bases and J 2 bases, leaving 9 bases between the germline ends. The CDR3 sequence is 16 residues long. CDR3 residues: CASSLDGGAGANVLTF. The CDR3, as DNA: TGTGCCAGCAGCTTGGATGGGGGCGCTGGGGCCAACGTCCTGACTTTC.

The chain employs TRBV7-9 and TRBJ1-4, with TRBD1 matching over 8 bases. With V trimmed by 5 bases and J by 7 bases, 9 bases remained unmatched. Germline-derived CDR1 and CDR2 are SEHNR and FQNEAQ (reference sequence). This CDR3 is 15 amino acids long. The CDR3 protein is CASSIGTGGGEKLFF. The CDR3 region has the DNA TGTGCCAGCAGCATTGGGACAGGTGGCGGTGAAAAACTGTTTTTT. Complete variable domain (other parts from reference TRBV7-9 and TRBJ1-4): DTGVSQNPRHKITKRGQNVTFRCDPISEHNRLYWYRQTLGQGPEFLTYFQNEAQLEKSRLLSDRFSAERPKGSFSTLEIQRTEQGDSAMYLCASSIGTGGGEKLFFGSGTQLSVL.

The chain links TRBV9 to TRBJ1-4, with TRBD1 identical over 8 bases. CDR3 size: 14 residues. Trimming removed 2 bases from V and 7 bases from J; junction bases left unmatched: 4. CDR1 SGDLS and CDR2 YYNGEE come from the germline V gene. The CDR3 sequence: CASSVAGGTEKLFF. For the CDR3, the DNA is TGTGCCAGCAGCGTGGCAGGGGGCACTGAAAAACTGTTTTTT.

The chain carries TRBV27 and TRBJ1-3; 11 bases fit TRBD1. The CDR3 is 17 amino acids. Germline CDR1 MNHEY, CDR2 SMNVEV (reference sequence). V dropped 4 bases and J dropped 0; count of bases not matched to a gene: 5. The CDR3, as DNA: TGTGCCAGCAGTTCCCGGACAGGGGGCTACTCTGGAAACACCATATATTTT. Protein sequence: CASSSRTGGYSGNTIYF.

J is TRBJ1-4 and V is TRBV5-1; D remains unclear. Germline CDR1 and CDR2: SGHRS and YFSETQ. Trimming took 4 bases from V and 0 from J, leaving 10 bases between them. CDR3 length equals 15 residues. In DNA form, the CDR3 reads TGCGCCAGCAGCCCTGCGGCAGCAACTAATGAAAAACTGTTTTTT. Encoded protein: CASSPAAATNEKLFF.

The rearrangement links TRBV6-5 to TRBJ1-2; maybe TRBD1 (6 bases). The CDR3 totals 13 residues. The germline gives CDR1 MNHEY, CDR2 SVGAGI. Trimming cost V 2 bases and J 2 bases, with 6 bases left between them. The CDR3 region has the DNA TGTGCCAGCAGTTACGGACAGAACTATGGCTACACCTTC. Translating gives CASSYGQNYGYTF.

This clone was recorded only once. The rearrangement uses TRBV28 and TRBJ1-1; D is ambiguous. The CDR3 has 12 residues. V was trimmed by 4 bases and J by 3 bases, leaving 6 bases between them. The germline CDR1 and CDR2 sequences are MDHEN and SYDVKM. The CDR3 DNA sequence: TGTGCCAGCAGTTGGGCACACACTGAAGCTTTCTTT. Amino acid sequence: CASSWAHTEAFF.

The chain has TRBV19 and TRBJ1-2; 7 bases match TRBD1. The J segment lost 3 bases and the V segment lost 4 bases, leaving 14 bases of the junction unmatched. Germline V gene lookup returns CDR1 LNHDA and CDR2 SQIVND (reference sequence). The CDR3 consists of 17 residues. The CDR3 DNA reads as TGTGCCAGTAGTACCTCCTCAGGGGGTGCGCGGGACTATGGCTACACCTTC. Its protein is CASSTSSGGARDYGYTF.

Here the CDR3 DNA reads TGCAGTGCGACGAGGTCGCAAAGGGGTGAAGCTTTCTTT. Its protein product is CSATRSQRGEAFF. The chain is built from TRBV29-1 and TRBJ1-1; the D gene is possibly TRBD1 (5 bases). The CDR3 has 13 amino acids. Per germline, CDR1 SQVTM and CDR2 ANQGSEA.

This clone was recorded only once. This chain uses TRBV4-2 with TRBJ1-2, with TRBD1 identical over 8 bases. CDR1 is LGHNA and CDR2 is YNFKEQ in the germline V gene. The CDR3 spans 15 residues. The V and J ends lost 0 bases and 8 bases, in that order; junction bases with no gene match: 8. The CDR3 loop is CASSQEGQAGGGYTF. The CDR3 DNA reads as TGTGCCAGCAGCCAAGAGGGACAGGCCGGGGGAGGCTACACCTTC.

This sequence joins TRBV9 and TRBJ1-2; 10 nucleotides agree with TRBD1. The CDR3 runs to 14 residues. V trimming: 3 bases; J trimming: 3 bases; junction bases outside the gene matches: 2. Germline values: CDR1 SGDLS, CDR2 YYNGEE. The CDR3 nucleotides are TGTGCCAGCAGCGCTGGACAGGGGGACTATGGCTACACCTTC. Protein: CASSAGQGDYGYTF. The full variable domain, in which reference TRBV9 and TRBJ1-2 provide the parts outside the CDR3, is DSGVTQTPKHLITATGQRVTLRCSPRSGDLSVYWYQQSLDQGLQFLIQYYNGEERAKGNILERFSAQQFPDLHSELNLSSLELGDSALYFCASSAGQGDYGYTFGSGTRLTVV.

The chain recombines TRBV5-6 with TRBJ2-2, with 7 nucleotides matching TRBD2. There are 13 residues in the CDR3. CDR1 is SGHDT and CDR2 is YYEEEE in the germline V gene. Losses at the gene ends were 3 bases for V and 6 bases for J; bases not matched to a gene: 2. The CDR3 nucleotides read TGTGCCAGCAGCTCCGGGAGGCCCGGGGAGCTGTTTTTT. This encodes CASSSGRPGELFF.

This rearrangement joins TRBV13 to TRBJ1-1; 7 nucleotides match TRBD1. Germline-derived CDR1 and CDR2 are PRHDT and FYEKMQ (reference sequence). The CDR3 has 14 residues. V lost 6 bases, J lost 6 bases, and 10 bases stayed unmatched. DNA for the CDR3: TGTGCCAGCAGTAACAGGGGCCTTAGCGCTGAAGCTTTCTTT. This translates into CASSNRGLSAEAFF.

The V and J genes are TRBV25-1 and TRBJ1-1; no clear D. V was pared by 5 bases and J by 7 bases, with 8 bases between. The germline V gene encodes CDR1 MGHDK and CDR2 SYGVNS. This CDR3 has 11 amino acids. The DNA of the CDR3 is TGTGCCAGCAGTCGTCTGTTTGAAGCTTTCTTT. Translating gives CASSRLFEAFF.

The CDR3 nucleotides read TGTGCCAGCAGTTTAGGAGGGACGGACTATGGCTACACCTTC. Amino acids: CASSLGGTDYGYTF. The gene calls are TRBV27 and TRBJ1-2; a weak D match, TRBD1 (5 bases). This CDR3 spans 14 amino acids. Trimming cost V 2 bases and J 3 bases, with 10 bases left between them. Germline V gene data show CDR1 as MNHEY and CDR2 as SMNVEV (reference sequence).

The chain uses TRBV5-4 and TRBJ2-2; 10 positions agree with TRBD2. This CDR3 region has 16 residues. V gave up 5 bases and J gave up 4 bases; unmatched junction bases: 8. Germline V gene sequence: CDR1 SGHNT, CDR2 YYREEE (reference sequence). The CDR3 nucleotides read TGTGCCAGCAGTTCAGCGGGGGGGCTGGGCACCGGGGAGCTGTTTTTT. Amino acid sequence: CASSSAGGLGTGELFF. Full variable domain (missing parts from reference TRBV5-4 and TRBJ2-2): ETGVTQSPTHLIKTRGQQVTLRCSSQSGHNTVSWYQQALGQGPQFIFQYYREEENGRGNFPPRFSGLQFPNYSSELNVNALELDDSALYLCASSSAGGLGTGELFFGEGSRLTVL.

This rearrangement joins TRBV21-1 to TRBJ2-1; the table's D call TRBD1 went unverified against the DNA. TRBV21-1 is an annotated pseudogene. This CDR3 spans 21 amino acids. CDR3 amino acids: CASSKATDRGPSSLGYNEQFF. The CDR3, as DNA: TGTGCCAGCAGCAAAGCGACGGACAGGGGGCCATCAAGTTTGGGATACAATGAGCAGTTCTTC.